The 26 T cell receptor beta chains below were found in one sample sequenced in a study of T cell changes during pregnancy in multiple sclerosis. Measured with immunoSEQ multiplex PCR; TCRdb has only the in-frame clones, and not every one. This repertoire shows 45,000 to 55,000 clones, around 92% found once; its top ten account for roughly 0.99%. The material sequenced was CD4+ T cells from peripheral blood mononuclear cells, taken in the second trimester of pregnancy. The receptors here all came from a female donor in good health, enrolled as a control in a pregnancy study.

The V and J genes are TRBV9 and TRBJ2-3; TRBD2 matches at 7 bases. Germline V lookup: CDR1 SGDLS, CDR2 YYNGEE. This CDR3 is built from 15 residues. Trimming removed 0 bases from V and 5 bases from J; junction bases left unmatched: 6. For the CDR3, the DNA is TGTGCCAGCAGCGTAGGGGGGGGTGGAGGAGATACGCAGTATTTT. Protein sequence: CASSVGGGGGDTQYF.

J is TRBJ1-2 and V is TRBV10-3, with a weak D call TRBD1 (6 bases). CDR3 size: 14 residues. The germline CDR1 and CDR2 sequences are ENHRY and SYGVKD. The V end lost 6 bases, the J end lost 4 bases, and 15 bases lay between the germline ends. The CDR3 reads CAIRETGLGYGYTF. The CDR3 DNA sequence: TGTGCCATCAGGGAAACAGGGTTGGGCTATGGCTACACCTTC.

The V and J genes are TRBV30 and TRBJ2-1; no firm D call. The V end was cut by 0 bases, the J end by 8 bases, with 8 bases between. Per the germline V gene, CDR1 is GTSNPN and CDR2 is SVGIG (reference sequence). The CDR3 is 12 residues long. CDR3: CAWSVVGDEQFF. Here the CDR3 DNA reads TGTGCCTGGAGTGTCGTCGGTGATGAGCAGTTCTTC.

The V and J genes are TRBV19 and TRBJ1-5; TRBD1 aligns across 9 bases. CDR3 size: 18 residues. Looked up from germline, CDR1 is LNHDA and CDR2 is SQIVND (reference sequence). The trim removed 7 bases at V and 0 bases at J, leaving 13 bases unmatched. CDR3 DNA sequence: TGTGCCAGTAAGCCCCGGGACAGGGAAAGGGGTAGCAATCAGCCCCAGCATTTT. It is translated as CASKPRDRERGSNQPQHF.

V is TRBV5-8 and J is TRBJ2-7; 7 nucleotides line up with TRBD1. The CDR3 has 15 residues. With V trimmed by 4 bases and J by 1 base, 8 bases remained unmatched. CDR1 and CDR2 from the germline V gene are SGHTS and YDEGEE. The CDR3 protein is CASSRGQASSYEQYF. The CDR3 bases are TGTGCCAGCAGCCGAGGACAGGCGTCTTCCTACGAGCAGTACTTC.

The rearrangement joins TRBV7-2 to TRBJ2-3; D gene unclear. The CDR3 loop spans 15 amino acids. Germline V gene data show CDR1 as SGHTA and CDR2 as FQGNSA. The V and J ends lost 2 bases and 2 bases respectively, with 11 bases between them. CDR3 nucleotide sequence: TGTGCCAGCAGCTTAATCCCACAGCTCACAGATACGCAGTATTTT. It is translated as CASSLIPQLTDTQYF.

The V call is TRBV5-4, the J call TRBJ2-3, with TRBD1 as a possible D gene (5 bases). The CDR3 has 15 amino acids. V was pared by 3 bases and J by 0 bases, with 11 bases between. Germline V lookup: CDR1 SGHNT, CDR2 YYREEE (reference sequence). CDR3 in amino acids: CASSSETASTDTQYF. The CDR3 DNA reads TGTGCCAGCAGCTCGGAGACAGCTAGCACAGATACGCAGTATTTT.

V usage is TRBV2 and J usage is TRBJ1-5; 8 bases agree with TRBD1. The CDR3 is 14 residues long. The junction had 13 bases not matched to a gene; V was cut back by 8 bases and J by 10 bases. The germline V gene encodes CDR1 SNHLY and CDR2 FYNNEI. In DNA, the CDR3 is TGTGCCAGCGACCCGGGACAGGTAATCAGTCCCCAGCATTTT. Translated, it gives CASDPGQVISPQHF.

The V and J genes are TRBV2 and TRBJ2-3; perhaps TRBD1 as D (6 bases). The CDR3 contains 15 residues. CDR1 and CDR2 (germline): SNHLY, FYNNEI. V was trimmed by 5 bases and J by 1 base, leaving 13 bases between them. CDR3 nucleotides: TGTGCCAGCAGTCTGACAGGTTCGGGCACAGATACGCAGTATTTT. Its protein is CASSLTGSGTDTQYF.

The chain combines TRBV27 with TRBJ1-5; TRBD1 matches 9 bases. The CDR3 length is 21 residues. Germline V gene lookup returns CDR1 MNHEY and CDR2 SMNVEV (reference sequence). Germline trimming cut 9 bases from V and 0 bases from J; bases unmatched to any gene: 24. CDR3 protein: CARSPKGQGFLDFYSNQPQHF. Written as DNA, the CDR3 is TGTGCCAGGAGTCCAAAGGGACAGGGCTTCCTCGACTTTTATAGCAATCAGCCCCAGCATTTT.

The chain joins TRBV27 to TRBJ2-3, with D unclear. Trimming removed 5 bases at V and 4 bases at J, with 13 bases between. Germline values: CDR1 MNHEY, CDR2 SMNVEV (reference sequence). There are 14 residues in the CDR3. CDR3 DNA sequence: TGTGCCAGCAGTCTTGGTCTCTGGCCAGATACGCAGTATTTT. It encodes CASSLGLWPDTQYF.

V and J are TRBV5-6 and TRBJ2-3; 11 nucleotides match TRBD1. Unmatched junction bases numbered 10, after V lost 1 base and J lost 6 bases. The CDR3 is made up of 17 amino acids. In germline, CDR1 is SGHDT, CDR2 YYEEEE. The CDR3 region has the DNA TGTGCCAGCAGCTTGTGGGGACAGGGGGTAGGTTGGGATACGCAGTATTTT. Protein sequence: CASSLWGQGVGWDTQYF.

This clone has only one observation. This chain links TRBV9 with TRBJ1-3; TRBD1 agrees at 8 bases. The trim removed 3 bases at V and 2 bases at J, leaving 10 bases unmatched. Per germline, CDR1 SGDLS and CDR2 YYNGEE. The CDR3 is 17 residues long. The CDR3 bases are TGTGCCAGCAGCGGGGTGGACAGGGTAGCCGCTGGAAACACCATATATTTT. Protein product: CASSGVDRVAAGNTIYF.

J is TRBJ2-5 and V is TRBV11-2, with TRBD2 as a possible D gene (6 bases). The V end was cut by 4 bases, the J end by 5 bases, with 17 bases between. There are 15 residues in the CDR3. Germline CDR1 reads SGHAT; CDR2 reads FQNNGV. CDR3 in DNA: TGTGCCAGCAGCTCCCCGGAGGGCCTGGGGGAGACCCAGTACTTC. Its translation is CASSSPEGLGETQYF.

The gene calls are TRBV13 and TRBJ2-6; 10 nucleotides agree with TRBD1. The junction had 6 bases not matched to a gene; V was cut back by 3 bases and J by 1 base. This CDR3 spans 18 amino acids. The germline V gene encodes CDR1 PRHDT and CDR2 FYEKMQ (reference sequence). CDR3 DNA: TGTGCCAGCAGCTTGCCGACAGGGGGCAGATCTGGGGCCAACGTCCTGACTTTC. Translated, it gives CASSLPTGGRSGANVLTF. The complete variable domain, with remaining parts taken from reference TRBV13 and TRBJ2-6, reads AAGVIQSPRHLIKEKRETATLKCYPIPRHDTVYWYQQGPGQDPQFLISFYEKMQSDKGSIPDRFSAQQFSDYHSELNMSSLELGDSALYFCASSLPTGGRSGANVLTFGAGSRLTVL.

The chain has TRBV7-8 and TRBJ1-6; 11 bases are a match to TRBD1. This CDR3 spans 16 amino acids. The V segment lost 8 bases and the J segment 5 bases; nucleotides outside the gene matches: 8. From germline, CDR1 is SGHVS and CDR2 FQNEAQ. This chain's CDR3 is CASGTGQGANNSPLHF. Here the CDR3 DNA reads TGTGCCAGCGGAACAGGACAGGGGGCTAATAATTCACCCCTCCACTTT. The full variable domain, its missing parts supplied by reference TRBV7-8 and TRBJ1-6, is GAGVSQSPRYKVAKRGQDVALRCDPISGHVSLFWYQQALGQGPEFLTYFQNEAQLDKSGLPSDRFFAERPEGSVSTLKIQRTQQEDSAVYLCASGTGQGANNSPLHFGNGTRLTVT.

The V and J genes are TRBV19 and TRBJ1-2, with D perhaps matching TRBD1 (5 bases). The CDR3 has 14 residues. Germline-derived CDR1 and CDR2 are LNHDA and SQIVND (reference sequence). V lost 5 bases to trimming and J lost 0 bases, with 10 bases between them. The CDR3 sequence is CASSLGPSNYGYTF. In nucleotides, the CDR3 is TGTGCCAGTAGTTTGGGGCCCTCTAACTATGGCTACACCTTC.

The CDR3 DNA reads TGTGCCAGCAGCAAAGAATTCTACAGGGGGCGGGATGAGCAGTTCTTC. Its translation: CASSKEFYRGRDEQFF. The rearrangement uses TRBV21-1 and TRBJ2-1; the table names TRBD1, a call not compared with the DNA. TRBV21-1 is listed as a pseudogene. CDR3 length: 16 amino acids.

This rearrangement joins TRBV19 to TRBJ2-3, with 12 bases fitting TRBD2. Germline-derived CDR1 and CDR2 are LNHDA and SQIVND (reference sequence). The V gene end was trimmed by 5 bases and the J gene end by 2 bases; junction bases not matched to a gene: 5. The length of the CDR3 is 16 residues. CDR3 region: CASSGRTSGTTDTQYF. The CDR3 nucleotides are TGTGCCAGTAGTGGGAGGACTAGCGGGACCACAGATACGCAGTATTTT.

This chain uses TRBV7-2 with TRBJ1-2; no reliable D call. Trimming took 1 base from V and 4 from J, leaving 13 bases between them. This CDR3 comprises 15 residues. Per the germline V gene, CDR1 is SGHTA and CDR2 is FQGNSA. CDR3 protein: CASSLEVGQVYGYTF. The CDR3 region has the DNA TGTGCCAGCAGCTTAGAAGTTGGTCAGGTCTATGGCTACACCTTC.

This clone was recorded only once. The V gene is TRBV19, the J gene TRBJ2-1, with D possibly being TRBD2 (6 bases). V dropped 1 base and J dropped 0 bases, with 10 bases sitting between them. Per the germline V gene, CDR1 is LNHDA and CDR2 is SQIVND (reference sequence). The CDR3 totals 16 residues. The CDR3 protein is CASSIGRESSYNEQFF. In DNA form, the CDR3 reads TGTGCCAGTAGTATAGGGCGGGAAAGCTCCTACAATGAGCAGTTCTTC.

The genes are TRBV5-1 and TRBJ1-3; TRBD1 is a possible D gene (5 bases). Per the germline V gene, CDR1 is SGHRS and CDR2 is YFSETQ. The germline V and J ends were trimmed by 0 bases and 2 bases, with 12 bases remaining between them. There are 16 residues in the CDR3. The CDR3 protein is CASSLVGGSTGNTIYF. The CDR3 nucleotides are TGCGCCAGCAGCTTGGTCGGGGGGTCTACTGGAAACACCATATATTTT.

The chain links TRBV27 to TRBJ1-2, with 9 bases lining up with TRBD1. The ends lost 5 bases at V and 4 bases at J; junction bases unmatched: 8. Per germline, CDR1 MNHEY and CDR2 SMNVEV (reference sequence). The CDR3 spans 15 residues. The CDR3 coding sequence is TGTGCCAGCAGTCCGTGGGACAGGGAGCCCTATGGCTACACCTTC. Amino acid sequence: CASSPWDREPYGYTF.

The chain recombines TRBV30 with TRBJ2-3; D gene unclear. The V end was cut by 5 bases, the J end by 2 bases, with 17 bases between. Germline lookup yields CDR1 GTSNPN and CDR2 SVGIG (reference sequence). The CDR3 consists of 15 residues. CDR3 in amino acids: CAWGPAALHTDTQYF. The DNA of the CDR3 is TGTGCCTGGGGCCCGGCGGCGCTTCACACAGATACGCAGTATTTT.

This chain connects TRBV7-9 to TRBJ2-7, with TRBD1 matching over 8 bases. Per the germline V gene, CDR1 is SEHNR and CDR2 is FQNEAQ (reference sequence). This CDR3 is built from 13 residues. Germline trimming cut 5 bases from V and 7 bases from J; bases unmatched to any gene: 7. CDR3 region: CASSKTGVGEQYF. CDR3 bases: TGTGCCAGCAGCAAGACAGGGGTAGGGGAGCAGTACTTC.

The chain couples TRBV28 to TRBJ1-4; no firm D call. The length of the CDR3 is 15 residues. The germline V and J ends were trimmed by 8 bases and 0 bases, with 13 bases remaining between them. Germline V gene data show CDR1 as MDHEN and CDR2 as SYDVKM. CDR3 DNA: TGTGCCAGCGGCAGATTGTCGACAACTAATGAAAAACTGTTTTTT. This encodes CASGRLSTTNEKLFF. Combining the CDR3 with reference TRBV28 and TRBJ1-4 gives the whole variable domain DVKVTQSSRYLVKRTGEKVFLECVQDMDHENMFWYRQDPGLGLRLIYFSYDVKMKEKGDIPEGYSVSREKKERFSLILESASTNQTSMYLCASGRLSTTNEKLFFGSGTQLSVL.